Shown below are 24 T cell receptor beta chains from a single sample sequenced in a study of blood T cell repertoires in COVID-19. The repertoire was sequenced with immunoSEQ multiplex PCR; TCRdb's copy has only in-frame clones and lacks some. The top ten clones hold around 2% of a sample with 200,000 to 250,000 clones, under 85% of them seen once. Sequences were obtained from peripheral blood. All receptors derive from a young man who had recovered from COVID-19.

This clone was recorded a few times. The chain joins TRBV28 to TRBJ2-2, with 7 bases fitting TRBD2. This CDR3 spans 13 amino acids. J was trimmed by 1 base and V by 11 bases; bases with no gene match: 4. CDR1 is MDHEN and CDR2 is SYDVKM in the germline V gene. In DNA form, the CDR3 reads TGTGCCTGCCTAGCGGTGAACACCGGGGAGCTGTTTTTT. It is translated as CACLAVNTGELFF.

The chain links TRBV10-1 to TRBJ2-3; D is unclear. From germline, CDR1 is WNHNN and CDR2 SYGVQD (reference sequence). Trimming removed 6 bases at V and 10 bases at J, with 20 bases between. CDR3 size: 14 residues. CDR3 coding DNA: TGCGCCAGCAGCGAGAGGATCTCCGCGGTGGCGCAGTATTTT. It yields the protein CASSERISAVAQYF.

In its sample, this clone was seen many times. This chain joins TRBV6-5 and TRBJ1-1, with 8 bases fitting TRBD1. The trim removed 6 bases at V and 3 bases at J, leaving 6 bases unmatched. CDR1 MNHEY and CDR2 SVGAGI come from the germline V gene. The CDR3 is 14 residues long. In nucleotides, the CDR3 is TGTGCCAGCAGCCCACAGGGGGACTACACTGAAGCTTTCTTT. Translating gives CASSPQGDYTEAFF.

The chain combines TRBV12-3 or TRBV12-4 with TRBJ2-3; a possible D gene is TRBD2 (7 bases). The germline V and J ends were trimmed by 11 bases and 6 bases, with 15 bases remaining between them. This CDR3 has 12 amino acids. CDR3 sequence (DNA): TGTGCCTCCCGGGGGGCGGGGGATACGCAGTATTTT. This encodes CASRGAGDTQYF.

The chain combines TRBV4-2 with TRBJ2-1; 12 bases agree with TRBD2. After removal of 4 bases from V and 4 bases from J, the junction contained 2 bases not matched to a gene. This CDR3 has 15 residues. Germline V gene sequence: CDR1 LGHNA, CDR2 YNFKEQ. DNA for the CDR3: TGTGCCAGCAGCCCACTAGCGGGGGGATACAATGAGCAGTTCTTC. This sequence encodes CASSPLAGGYNEQFF.

The chain couples TRBV5-4 to TRBJ2-3; 7 bases match TRBD2. This CDR3 has 16 residues. The V segment lost 5 bases and the J segment 1 base; nucleotides outside the gene matches: 10. The germline V gene encodes CDR1 SGHNT and CDR2 YYREEE (reference sequence). The DNA of the CDR3 is TGTGCCAGCAGGACCTCACCTAGCGGTGGCACAGATACGCAGTATTTT. Amino acids: CASRTSPSGGTDTQYF.

The V call is TRBV18, the J call TRBJ1-6, with TRBD1 matching over 12 bases. The CDR3 spans 15 residues. Germline lookup yields CDR1 KGHSH and CDR2 LQKENI. With 6 bases clipped from V and 10 bases from J, the junction kept 7 bases outside the gene matches. The CDR3 sequence: CASSRPGQGASPLHF. The CDR3 DNA follows: TGTGCCAGCTCTCGACCGGGACAGGGGGCCTCACCCCTCCACTTT.

In its sample, this clone was seen a few times. The rearrangement joins TRBV19 to TRBJ2-1; maybe TRBD2 (6 bases). V was clipped by 2 bases and J by 1 base, with 12 bases between them. The CDR3 runs 16 residues. CDR1 and CDR2 (germline): LNHDA, SQIVND (reference sequence). CDR3 protein: CASSITGSASYNEQFF. DNA of the CDR3: TGTGCCAGTAGTATAACCGGGAGCGCGTCCTACAATGAGCAGTTCTTC.

This chain joins TRBV19 and TRBJ1-2; D not certain. Germline-derived CDR1 and CDR2 are LNHDA and SQIVND (reference sequence). The CDR3 has 13 amino acids. Deletions cut 5 bases from V and 8 bases from J, with 15 bases between. The CDR3 DNA reads as TGTGCCAGTAGTGTTACAAGGGAGATGGGCTACACCTTC. It is translated as CASSVTREMGYTF.

The J gene is TRBJ2-3, the V gene TRBV7-2; D uncertain. Trimming pared 5 bases from V and 3 bases from J, leaving 15 bases between. The germline gives CDR1 SGHTA, CDR2 FQGNSA. The CDR3 runs to 15 residues. For the CDR3, the DNA is TGTGCCAGCAGCCCGCGGCCGCAATTGACAGATACGCAGTATTTT. Its translation is CASSPRPQLTDTQYF.

This clone has just a few counts. J is TRBJ1-2 and V is TRBV3-1 (or the pseudogene TRBV3-2); D call uncertain. Per germline, CDR1 LGHDT and CDR2 YNNKEL (reference sequence). With 0 bases removed from V and 8 bases from J, the gap between germline ends came to 7 bases. The CDR3 is 12 residues long. CDR3 sequence: CASSQDPGGYTF. The CDR3 region has the DNA TGTGCCAGCAGCCAAGATCCAGGCGGCTACACCTTC.

The table lists this clone with a count of one. This chain connects TRBV2 to TRBJ2-7; 8 bases line up with TRBD2. The CDR3 loop spans 15 amino acids. Trimming removed 4 bases from V and 4 bases from J; junction bases left unmatched: 9. The germline gives CDR1 SNHLY, CDR2 FYNNEI. CDR3 residues: CASSGPGTRTYEQYF. CDR3 nucleotide sequence: TGTGCCAGCAGTGGACCCGGGACTAGGACGTACGAGCAGTACTTC.

The chain is built from TRBV7-2 and TRBJ1-1, with TRBD1 identical over 12 bases. V lost 1 base and J lost 12; bases outside the gene matches: 9. Germline CDR1 is SGHTA and CDR2 is FQGNSA. The CDR3 is 15 amino acids. The CDR3 spells CASSLVLGQGARPFF. The CDR3 coding sequence is TGTGCCAGCAGCTTAGTTTTGGGACAGGGGGCGCGACCTTTCTTT.

V usage is TRBV7-3 and J usage is TRBJ2-1, with D perhaps matching TRBD2 (5 bases). The CDR3 consists of 13 residues. Germline V gives CDR1 SGHTA, CDR2 FQGTGA. Trimming removed 4 bases at V and 7 bases at J, with 11 bases between. This CDR3 is CASSSAGSNEQFF. The CDR3 nucleotides read TGTGCCAGCAGCTCGGCGGGTTCAAATGAGCAGTTCTTC.

This clone is deemed medium-sized. The gene calls are TRBV11-2 and TRBJ2-7; no clear D. CDR3 length: 14 residues. CDR1 is SGHAT and CDR2 is FQNNGV in the germline V gene. Trimming left V 5 bases short and J 2 bases short, with 13 bases between. The CDR3 nucleotides are TGTGCCAGCAGCCTCGGAGTCCTACCCTACGAGCAGTACGTC. Residues: CASSLGVLPYEQYV.

The rearrangement links TRBV9 to TRBJ2-2; no reliable D call. The germline V gene has CDR1 SGDLS and CDR2 YYNGEE. V shed 4 bases and J shed 0 bases, with 13 bases lying between them. This CDR3 is built from 16 residues. The CDR3 reads CASSPPGSANTGELFF. The CDR3 DNA is TGTGCCAGCAGCCCACCGGGTTCCGCGAACACCGGGGAGCTGTTTTTT. Drawing the rest from reference TRBV9 and TRBJ2-2, the complete variable domain is DSGVTQTPKHLITATGQRVTLRCSPRSGDLSVYWYQQSLDQGLQFLIQYYNGEERAKGNILERFSAQQFPDLHSELNLSSLELGDSALYFCASSPPGSANTGELFFGEGSRLTVL.

This chain links TRBV4-1 with TRBJ2-3; 9 bases map to TRBD2. V was pared by 4 bases and J by 4 bases, with 6 bases of the junction left unmatched. CDR1 is MGHRA and CDR2 is YSYEKL in the germline V gene. The CDR3 consists of 15 residues. The CDR3 nucleotides read TGCGCCAGCAGCCGCATAGCGGGGGCCGCAGATACGCAGTATTTT. This translates into CASSRIAGAADTQYF.

This sequence joins TRBV7-8 and TRBJ2-7, with a weak D call TRBD1 (6 bases). The V end was cut by 5 bases, the J end by 5 bases, with 13 bases between. The CDR3 consists of 13 residues. The germline V gene has CDR1 SGHVS and CDR2 FQNEAQ. The CDR3: CASSHQGFHEQYV. The CDR3, as DNA: TGTGCCAGCAGCCATCAGGGGTTCCACGAGCAGTACGTC.

The V call is TRBV11-2, the J call TRBJ1-1; D is uncertain. With 1 base removed from V and 4 bases from J, the gap between germline ends came to 13 bases. The CDR3 spans 15 residues. CDR1 and CDR2 from the germline V gene are SGHAT and FQNNGV. In nucleotides, the CDR3 is TGTGCCAGCAGCTTAGTCCCCCGCCAGGCCACTGAAGCTTTCTTT. It yields the protein CASSLVPRQATEAFF.

The chain links TRBV9 to TRBJ1-2, with D perhaps TRBD1 (6 bases). The germline V gene has CDR1 SGDLS and CDR2 YYNGEE. The CDR3 consists of 15 residues. With 3 bases removed from V and 4 bases from J, the gap between germline ends came to 16 bases. The CDR3 protein is CASSARSGQIYGYTF. For the CDR3, the DNA is TGTGCCAGCAGCGCCCGATCCGGACAGATCTATGGCTACACCTTC.

A few counts support this clone. The chain uses TRBV2 and TRBJ1-4; 9 bases are shared with TRBD1. V lost 1 base and J lost 7; bases outside the gene matches: 10. CDR1 SNHLY and CDR2 FYNNEI come from the germline V gene. The CDR3 is 17 amino acids. CDR3: CASSEDSTGGAGEKLFF. In DNA form, the CDR3 reads TGTGCCAGCAGTGAAGATTCAACAGGGGGCGCCGGTGAAAAACTGTTTTTT.

This chain connects TRBV9 to TRBJ2-1; perhaps TRBD2 as D (6 bases). There are 14 residues in the CDR3. Germline CDR1 reads SGDLS; CDR2 reads YYNGEE. V was shortened by 2 bases and J by 0 bases, with 6 bases between the two germline ends. In DNA form, the CDR3 reads TGTGCCAGCAGCGTGACTAGCTCCTACAATGAGCAGTTCTTC. This translates into CASSVTSSYNEQFF.

The rearrangement links TRBV5-1 to TRBJ2-5; no firm D call. Germline V lookup: CDR1 SGHRS, CDR2 YFSETQ. Between the trimmed V and J ends, which lost 0 bases and 4 bases, there was a span of 10 bases. There are 14 residues in the CDR3. The CDR3 DNA reads as TGCGCCAGCAGCTTGGTGGAGCCCCCAGAGACCCAGTACTTC. Protein: CASSLVEPPETQYF. The full variable domain, completed using reference TRBV5-1 and TRBJ2-5, is KAGVTQTPRYLIKTRGQQVTLSCSPISGHRSVSWYQQTPGQGLQFLFEYFSETQRNKGNFPGRFSGRQFSNSRSEMNVSTLELGDSALYLCASSLVEPPETQYFGPGTRLLVL.

This clone is a singleton in its sample. V and J are TRBV29-1 and TRBJ1-2, with unresolved D. This CDR3 is 12 amino acids long. The germline V gene encodes CDR1 SQVTM and CDR2 ANQGSEA. Trimming shortened V by 2 bases and J by 1 base, and 5 bases separated the two germline ends. The CDR3 loop reads CSVESGNYGYTF. CDR3 coding DNA: TGCAGCGTTGAAAGCGGTAACTATGGCTACACCTTC.